This TCR beta chain comes out of a study of T cell responses to AZD1222 COVID-19 vaccine. The protocol was immunoSEQ multiplex PCR, while the TCRdb copy is restricted to in-frame clones and leaves out a portion. The data contain about 92,000 clones, 70% to 90% of them singletons. The V and J ends lost 4 bases and 0 bases respectively, with 7 bases between them. This CDR3 comprises 13 residues. Germline V CDR1 and CDR2: SGHRS, YFSETQ. On this clone itself: The same CDR3 arises from other DNA sequences in this sample as well.

The sequence came from an adult in good health. This chain joins TRBV5-1 and TRBJ1-1, with D uncertain. This specimen was peripheral blood, taken on day 0 of AZD1222 vaccination. The CDR3 DNA reads as TGCGCCAGCAGCCGGGATGTGAACACTGAAGCTTTCTTT. Protein sequence: CASSRDVNTEAFF.